This T cell receptor beta chain is from a study of blood T cell repertoires in COVID-19. Study overall: Nucleic acid was either cDNA or gDNA, and it came from T cells, B-cell-depleted T cells, or PBMCs.

V lost 2 bases, J lost 0 bases, and 7 bases lay in between. The CDR3 runs 14 residues. Germline assignment: CDR1 SQVTM and CDR2 ANQGSEA. Profiling relied on immunoSEQ multiplex PCR, and the TCRdb table lists in-frame clones only, not all of them. Of under 450,000 clones listed, about 91% are singletons. Material: peripheral blood. The source of this sequence is a woman aged 40 to 55 with COVID-19, enrolled during active disease. The chain joins TRBV29-1 to TRBJ1-4; D is undetermined. The DNA for the CDR3 is TGCAGCGTTGAATTCGCAGCAACTAATGAAAAACTGTTTTTT. It translates to CSVEFAATNEKLFF.